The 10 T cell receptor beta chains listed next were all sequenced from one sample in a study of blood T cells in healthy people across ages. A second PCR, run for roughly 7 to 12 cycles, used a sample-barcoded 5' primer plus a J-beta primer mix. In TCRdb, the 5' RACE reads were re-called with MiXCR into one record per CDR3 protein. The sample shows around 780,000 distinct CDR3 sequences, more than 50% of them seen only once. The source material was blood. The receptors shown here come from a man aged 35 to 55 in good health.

The CDR3 is CATSASFGNTQYF. For the CDR3, the DNA is TGTGCCACCAGTGCCAGTTTCGGAAATACGCAGTATTTT. The V and J genes are TRBV24-1 and TRBJ2-3; D remains ambiguous. V lost 5 bases and J 7 bases, leaving 12 bases between the germline ends. Germline V gives CDR1 KGHDR, CDR2 SFDVKD. The CDR3 length is 13 residues.

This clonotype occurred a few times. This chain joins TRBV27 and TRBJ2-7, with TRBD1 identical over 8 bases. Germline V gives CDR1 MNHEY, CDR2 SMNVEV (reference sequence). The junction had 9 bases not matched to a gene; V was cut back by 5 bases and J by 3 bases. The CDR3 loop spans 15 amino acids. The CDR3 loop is CASSRRTGLNYEQYF. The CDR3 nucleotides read TGTGCCAGCAGTCGACGGACAGGGCTAAACTACGAGCAGTACTTC.

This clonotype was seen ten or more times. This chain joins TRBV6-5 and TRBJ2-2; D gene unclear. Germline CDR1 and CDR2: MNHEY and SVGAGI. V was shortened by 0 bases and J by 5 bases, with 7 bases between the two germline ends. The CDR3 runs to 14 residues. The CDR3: CASSYSAETGELFF. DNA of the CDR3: TGTGCCAGCAGTTACTCGGCGGAAACCGGGGAGCTGTTTTTT.

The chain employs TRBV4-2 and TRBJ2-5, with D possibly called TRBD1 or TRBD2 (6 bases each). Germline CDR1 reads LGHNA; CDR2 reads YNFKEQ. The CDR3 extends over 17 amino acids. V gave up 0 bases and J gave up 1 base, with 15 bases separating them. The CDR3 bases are TGTGCCAGCAGCCAAGAGGGGGGCAAGATTCGCCAAGAGACCCAGTACTTC. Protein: CASSQEGGKIRQETQYF.

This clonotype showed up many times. CDR3 amino acids: CSANRGLGQGVKTQYF. In nucleotides, the CDR3 is TGCAGTGCAAATAGGGGGCTGGGGCAGGGGGTGAAGACCCAGTACTTC. The chain links TRBV20-1 to TRBJ2-5; 7 nucleotides line up with TRBD1. The junction had 19 bases not matched to a gene; V was cut back by 6 bases and J by 6 bases. Germline values: CDR1 DFQATT, CDR2 SNEGSKA (reference sequence). There are 16 residues in the CDR3.

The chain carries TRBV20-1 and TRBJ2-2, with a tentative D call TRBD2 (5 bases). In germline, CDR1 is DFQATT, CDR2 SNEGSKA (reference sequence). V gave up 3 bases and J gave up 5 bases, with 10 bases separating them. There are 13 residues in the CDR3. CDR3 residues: CSASGVATGELFF. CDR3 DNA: TGCAGTGCTAGCGGGGTTGCGACCGGGGAGCTGTTTTTT.

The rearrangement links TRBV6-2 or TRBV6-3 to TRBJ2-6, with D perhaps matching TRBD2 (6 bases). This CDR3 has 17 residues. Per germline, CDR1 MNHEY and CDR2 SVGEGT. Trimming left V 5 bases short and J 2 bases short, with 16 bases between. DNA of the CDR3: TGTGCCAGCAGTCTTTATAGCGGAGGGGCTGGGGCCAACGTCCTGACTTTC. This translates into CASSLYSGGAGANVLTF.

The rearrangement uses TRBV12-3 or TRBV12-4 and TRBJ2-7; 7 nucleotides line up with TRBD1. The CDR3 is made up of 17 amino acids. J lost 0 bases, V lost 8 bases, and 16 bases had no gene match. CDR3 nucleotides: TGTGCCAGCGCCCCCATGACAGGACAGGACCACTCCTACGAGCAGTACTTC. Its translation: CASAPMTGQDHSYEQYF.

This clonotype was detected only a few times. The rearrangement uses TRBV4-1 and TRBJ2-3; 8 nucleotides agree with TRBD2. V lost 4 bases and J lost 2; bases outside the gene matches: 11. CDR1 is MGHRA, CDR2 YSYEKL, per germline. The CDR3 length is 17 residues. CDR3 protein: CASSPLERGPYTDTQYF. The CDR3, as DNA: TGCGCCAGCAGCCCACTCGAGCGGGGGCCTTACACAGATACGCAGTATTTT.

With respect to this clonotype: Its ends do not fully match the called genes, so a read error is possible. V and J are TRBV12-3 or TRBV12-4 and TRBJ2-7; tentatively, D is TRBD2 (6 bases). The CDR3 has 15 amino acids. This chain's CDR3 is CACSLLRRDSYEQYF. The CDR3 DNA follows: TGTGCCTGCAGCTTACTACGGCGGGACTCCTACGAGCAGTACTTC.